This is a list of T cell receptor beta chains from one sample in a study of blood T cell repertoires in COVID-19. Libraries were prepared by immunoSEQ multiplex PCR; TCRdb keeps only in-frame clonotypes and omits some of them. The data show about 180,000 clones, with approximately 86% seen just once and around 1.6% held by the top ten. The specimen was peripheral blood. The receptors stem from a woman between 45 and 65 years old with acute or convalescent COVID-19. Both conserved end residues are part of each CDR3. D genes are given only for firm matches. Rows give clone size only sometimes, using once, few, many, or a class for an expanded clone.

D gene	clone size	V gene	J gene	CDR3 protein	CDR3 DNA
TRBD1	NA	TRBV5-6	TRBJ1-2	CASSYRSLDRDGYTF	TGTGCCAGCAGCTACCGTTCTTTGGACAGGGATGGCTACACCTTC
NA	NA	TRBV12-3/TRBV12-4	TRBJ1-5	CASSPGPGKPQHF	TGTGCCAGCAGCCCAGGACCGGGAAAACCCCAGCATTTT
NA	NA	TRBV11-2	TRBJ2-2	CASSARGSDYTGELFF	TGTGCCAGCAGCGCCAGGGGTTCCGATTACACCGGGGAGCTGTTTTTT
TRBD2	many	TRBV4-2	TRBJ2-7	CASSPGLAGDEQYF	TGTGCCAGCAGCCCCGGACTAGCGGGAGACGAGCAGTACTTC
NA	few	TRBV12-3/TRBV12-4	TRBJ1-1	CASGRAGTEAFF	TGTGCCAGCGGCCGTGCGGGCACTGAAGCTTTCTTT
NA	once	TRBV5-5	TRBJ1-5	CASSWEGSEQPQHF	TGTGCCAGCAGCTGGGAGGGGTCGGAGCAGCCCCAGCATTTT
TRBD1	NA	TRBV20-1	TRBJ2-1	CSASPDRGNYNEQFF	TGCAGTGCTAGTCCAGACAGGGGGAACTACAATGAGCAGTTCTTC
NA	NA	TRBV12-3/TRBV12-4	TRBJ1-2	CASSFGNGYTF	TGTGCCAGCAGTTTCGGGAATGGCTACACCTTC
NA	NA	TRBV30	TRBJ2-2	CAWSVSKNTGELFF	TGTGCCTGGAGTGTAAGCAAGAACACCGGGGAGCTGTTTTTT
NA	few	TRBV6-5	TRBJ1-6	CASNEGAYNSPLHF	TGTGCCAGCAACGAGGGGGCCTATAATTCACCCCTCCACTTT
TRBD2	NA	TRBV9	TRBJ2-2	CASSVTGTSGTTGELFF	TGTGCCAGCAGCGTTACCGGGACTAGCGGAACCACCGGGGAGCTGTTTTTT
TRBD1	few	TRBV19	TRBJ1-2	CASSPGDSYGYTF	TGTGCCAGTAGCCCTGGGGACAGCTATGGCTACACCTTC
NA	NA	TRBV29-1	TRBJ1-2	CSVEPFGGGGYTF	TGCAGCGTTGAACCTTTTGGGGGAGGAGGCTACACCTTC
NA	few	TRBV9	TRBJ1-3	CASSQSGGGNTIYF	TGTGCCAGCAGCCAATCGGGCGGGGGAAACACCATATATTTT
TRBD1	NA	TRBV10-3	TRBJ2-5	CAISRQGDNQETQYF	TGTGCCATCAGTAGACAGGGCGATAATCAAGAGACCCAGTACTTC
NA	NA	TRBV18	TRBJ1-5	CASSRYRTADQPQHF	TGTGCCAGCTCCCGCTATAGGACAGCTGATCAGCCCCAGCATTTT
NA	NA	TRBV18	TRBJ2-3	CASSPISGQFLTSTDTQYF	TGTGCCAGCTCACCGATTTCTGGACAGTTCCTTACTAGCACAGATACGCAGTATTTT
NA	NA	TRBV14	TRBJ2-5	CASSISGQETQYF	TGTGCCAGCAGTATTAGCGGCCAAGAGACCCAGTACTTC
NA	once	TRBV7-9	TRBJ1-5	CASSLDEHSNQPQHF	TGTGCCAGCAGCTTAGATGAACACAGCAATCAGCCCCAGCATTTT
TRBD1	once	TRBV7-2	TRBJ2-2	CASSYRTGFSTGELFF	TGTGCCAGCAGCTACCGGACAGGGTTCAGCACCGGGGAGCTGTTTTTT
NA	NA	TRBV5-4	TRBJ1-2	CASSFNSPNYGYTF	TGTGCCAGCAGCTTTAACAGCCCTAACTATGGCTACACCTTC
NA	few	TRBV6-2/TRBV6-3	TRBJ1-2	CASSYAGVYGYTF	TGTGCCAGCAGTTACGCAGGCGTCTATGGCTACACCTTC
TRBD1	NA	TRBV19	TRBJ2-7	CASSPIPLTGKASYEQYF	TGTGCCAGTAGTCCAATTCCTCTGACAGGGAAGGCGTCCTACGAGCAGTACTTC
NA	NA	TRBV18	TRBJ1-1	CASSHSNIQGASLGDTEAFF	TGTGCCAGCTCACATTCTAACATACAGGGAGCCTCGTTGGGGGACACTGAAGCTTTCTTT
TRBD1	NA	TRBV9	TRBJ1-2	CASSVVGTGGEGYTF	TGTGCCAGCAGCGTAGTGGGTACAGGGGGCGAGGGCTACACCTTC
TRBD1	NA	TRBV9	TRBJ1-2	CASSMDRENGYTF	TGTGCCAGCAGCATGGACAGGGAAAATGGCTACACCTTC
TRBD2	NA	TRBV11-3	TRBJ2-5	CASSLDGRKETQYF	TGTGCCAGCAGCTTAGACGGGAGGAAAGAGACCCAGTACTTC
TRBD2	NA	TRBV29-1	TRBJ2-1	CSVEGIFGSGKNEQFF	TGCAGCGTTGAAGGCATCTTCGGGAGCGGGAAGAATGAGCAGTTCTTC
NA	NA	TRBV20-1	TRBJ2-3	CSASTSTDTQYF	TGCAGTGCGAGTACAAGCACAGATACGCAGTATTTT
NA	NA	TRBV6-5	TRBJ1-1	CASLLRTEAFF	TGTGCCAGCCTCCTGAGAACTGAAGCTTTCTTT
TRBD1	NA	TRBV7-9	TRBJ2-1	CASSLRTGVNNEQFF	TGTGCCAGCAGCTTGAGGACAGGGGTGAACAATGAGCAGTTCTTC
NA	once	TRBV19	TRBJ2-7	CASSKGHRAYEQYF	TGTGCCAGTAGTAAGGGACACCGCGCCTACGAGCAGTACTTC
NA	once	TRBV4-3	TRBJ2-2	CASSQGPPGGELFF	TGCGCCAGCAGCCAAGGGCCCCCGGGCGGGGAGCTGTTTTTT
NA	NA	TRBV4-3	TRBJ1-3	CASSQATGGAGNTIYF	TGCGCCAGCAGCCAAGCAACAGGCGGGGCTGGAAACACCATATATTTT
TRBD1	NA	TRBV2	TRBJ1-5	CASSEWAGGLNQPQHF	TGTGCCAGCAGTGAATGGGCAGGGGGTCTCAATCAGCCCCAGCATTTT
NA	few	TRBV5-1	TRBJ1-4	CASSSRGNEKLFF	TGCGCCAGCAGCTCCAGAGGAAATGAAAAACTGTTTTTT
TRBD1	NA	TRBV6-5	TRBJ2-3	CASRQGKGTDTQYF	TGTGCCAGCAGACAGGGGAAGGGCACAGATACGCAGTATTTT
TRBD1	NA	TRBV19	TRBJ2-3	CASSSDRVFDTQYF	TGTGCCAGTAGTTCGGACAGGGTGTTTGATACGCAGTATTTT
TRBD1	NA	TRBV7-2	TRBJ2-2	CASSNGGQGISGELFF	TGTGCCAGCAGCAACGGGGGACAGGGAATATCGGGGGAGCTGTTTTTT
TRBD1	NA	TRBV6-6	TRBJ1-5	CASSYSTDRAPQHF	TGTGCCAGCAGTTACTCGACGGACAGGGCTCCCCAGCATTTT
NA	NA	TRBV5-1	TRBJ1-2	CASSTDRLGGYTF	TGCGCCAGCAGCACGGACAGATTAGGCGGCTACACCTTC
TRBD1	NA	TRBV7-2	TRBJ2-7	CASSPRGQGYEQYF	TGTGCCAGCAGCCCCCGGGGACAGGGTTACGAGCAGTACTTC
NA	NA	TRBV7-2	TRBJ1-1	CASSFGEGTEAFF	TGTGCCAGCAGCTTCGGGGAAGGCACTGAAGCTTTCTTT
NA	NA	TRBV9	TRBJ1-1	CASSVVGGPGTEAFF	TGTGCCAGCAGCGTAGTTGGGGGCCCTGGCACTGAAGCTTTCTTT
TRBD1	NA	TRBV6-5	TRBJ2-1	CASSPDRVYNEQFF	TGTGCCAGCTCGCCGGACAGGGTATACAATGAGCAGTTCTTC
NA	NA	TRBV11-2	TRBJ2-2	CASSLRTGNTGELFF	TGTGCCAGCAGCTTACGTACAGGGAACACCGGGGAGCTGTTTTTT
TRBD1	NA	TRBV6-5	TRBJ1-1	CASSYVQGSTEAFF	TGTGCCAGCAGTTACGTACAGGGGAGCACTGAAGCTTTCTTT
NA	NA	TRBV7-9	TRBJ1-2	CASSGAIGALGGYTF	TGTGCCAGCAGCGGTGCCATAGGGGCCCTCGGGGGCTACACCTTC
NA	NA	TRBV7-2	TRBJ1-3	CASSVESSGNTIYF	TGTGCCAGCAGCGTCGAGAGCTCTGGAAACACCATATATTTT
NA	NA	TRBV5-4	TRBJ1-1	CASSWDKLNTEAFF	TGTGCCAGCAGCTGGGACAAGTTGAACACTGAAGCTTTCTTT
TRBD1	NA	TRBV28	TRBJ1-6	CASRSGGGGAYSPLHF	TGTGCCAGTAGATCAGGGGGCGGTGGGGCATATTCACCCCTCCACTTT
TRBD2	NA	TRBV7-3	TRBJ2-5	CASSPNSGGDETQYF	TGTGCCAGCAGCCCCAATAGCGGGGGGGATGAGACCCAGTACTTC
TRBD1	once	TRBV5-1	TRBJ2-5	CASSLGDNRGQTQYF	TGCGCCAGCAGCTTGGGGGACAACAGGGGGCAGACCCAGTACTTC
NA	NA	TRBV5-1	TRBJ2-7	CASSYQQGGEQYF	TGCGCCAGCAGCTACCAACAGGGCGGCGAGCAGTACTTC